The text below deals with one TCR beta chain. V lost 2 bases to trimming and J lost 3 bases; unmatched junction nucleotides: 9. Germline lookup yields CDR1 SGHRS and CDR2 YFSETQ. This CDR3 has 17 amino acids. The source of the sample is a study of blood T cell repertoires in COVID-19. Study-level background: From the United States, Italy and Spain came samples of acute and convalescent COVID-19. T cells, B-cell-depleted T cells, or PBMCs supplied cDNA or gDNA.

Methods used by the authors: Amplified reference gene primers provided the basis for estimating nucleated cell counts. TCRdb's copy holds only in-frame clones and misses some; the assay was immunoSEQ multiplex PCR. V and J calls plus clone size are reproduced from that table; the DNA served to infer D and trimming. This table has approximately 90,000 clones, roughly 80% appearing once. The source material was peripheral blood. The sequence was obtained from a man aged 55 to 69 with acute or convalescent COVID-19. The rearrangement links TRBV5-1 to TRBJ2-1; 9 positions match TRBD2. The CDR3 reads CASSFRPTSGVYNEQFF. The DNA of the CDR3 is TGCGCCAGCAGCTTTAGACCGACTAGCGGAGTCTACAATGAGCAGTTCTTC.